This T cell receptor beta chain is drawn from a study of cytomegalovirus exposure and HLA in healthy donors. Study-wide results and limits: The dataset shows that most TCR sequences were rare, while some public TCRs occurred in many donors.

CDR1 and CDR2 (germline): SGHVS, FQNEAQ. With 5 bases clipped from V and 0 bases from J, the junction kept 16 bases outside the gene matches. The CDR3 totals 20 residues. The PCR had 60 Vbeta and 13 Jbeta primers. Sequenced by immunoSEQ multiplex PCR; TCRdb stores in-frame clones only, minus some. In the table there are 60,000 to 85,000 clones, 78% of which are singletons. Note on this clone: Its antigen is unidentified.

The V gene is TRBV7-8, the J gene TRBJ2-6; 7 bases fit TRBD1. Sample: PBMCs. The source is a man aged 35 to 55 in good health and CMV-seronegative. The CDR3 is CASSSKQSGTASSGANVLTF. DNA of the CDR3: TGTGCCAGCAGCAGCAAACAGTCCGGGACAGCTAGCTCTGGGGCCAACGTCCTGACTTTC.